Listed below are T cell receptor beta chains from one sample, sequenced in a study of blood T cell repertoires in COVID-19. Repertoires were generated with immunoSEQ multiplex PCR, while TCRdb's copy carries only in-frame clones and drops some. This repertoire shows 250,000 or so clones, 70% to 90% found once; its top ten account for 0.8%. Sample: peripheral blood. These receptors originate from a young woman with acute or convalescent COVID-19. CDR3s leave out the opening cysteine and the closing phenylalanine or tryptophan.

J	V	CDR3
TRBJ2-5	TRBV19	ASSGPGTGLKTQY
TRBJ2-1	TRBV9	ASSSRATSGSHWKF
TRBJ1-3	TRBV4-3	ASSQDRWAPGNTIY
TRBJ2-1	TRBV5-1	ASSVGSRANNEQF
TRBJ2-1	TRBV12-5	ASGLQVAVPNNEQF
TRBJ1-5	TRBV29-1	SVTDREHQPQH
TRBJ2-3	TRBV14	ASSQLTSGRDTQY
TRBJ1-2	TRBV5-1	ASSFAQGHNYGYT
TRBJ2-7	TRBV7-9	ASSPTGIEQY
TRBJ1-4	TRBV19	ASSKTGSIFEKLF
TRBJ1-2	TRBV2	ASTPGQGYGYT
TRBJ2-1	TRBV19	ASSIGAPNEQF
TRBJ2-1	TRBV18	ASSLHPGRNEQF
TRBJ2-5	TRBV19	ASSTWGLETQY
TRBJ1-5	TRBV27	ASSLQHYSNQPQH
TRBJ2-1	TRBV29-1	SVGGGRAGEQF
TRBJ1-3	TRBV30	AWSVSGNTIY
TRBJ2-7	TRBV24-1	ATSDHGQNEQY
TRBJ1-2	TRBV20-1	SASWDSLPANYGYT
TRBJ1-2	TRBV30	AFEQIQTNYGYT
TRBJ2-5	TRBV6-2/TRBV6-3	ASSETILAGAPQY
TRBJ2-3	TRBV6-5	ASSYGRGATDTQY
TRBJ2-1	TRBV5-6	ASGVSGLAGGDEQF
TRBJ2-2	TRBV12-5	ASGSRLTGELF
TRBJ2-5	TRBV15	ATSRDPAGWETQY
TRBJ1-5	TRBV6-2/TRBV6-3	ASSYLQDSNQPQH
TRBJ2-7	TRBV11-3	ASSLSLAGRSYEQY
TRBJ2-7	TRBV12-3/TRBV12-4	ASSLYRDYEQY
TRBJ1-1	TRBV11-2	ASSWGVPEAF
TRBJ1-3	TRBV6-1	ASREGTAWSATIY
TRBJ2-4	TRBV5-6	ASSLVGGPLRNIQY
TRBJ2-2	TRBV4-3	ASSQDQVVGELF
TRBJ2-4	TRBV28	ASSLPPRGGLDKNIQY
TRBJ2-2	TRBV19	ASSLQGSGELF
TRBJ1-2	TRBV6-2/TRBV6-3	ASSYPQGSYGYT
TRBJ2-7	TRBV7-9	ASSRRGGSETYEQY
TRBJ2-7	TRBV19	ASSIDGQGSSYEQY
TRBJ2-1	TRBV18	ASSEGLVGNEQF
TRBJ1-4	TRBV5-1	ASSQLQGPQGKLF
TRBJ2-3	TRBV11-3	ASSSRELGIADTQY
TRBJ2-7	TRBV13	ASSSGDSGKGGEQY
TRBJ2-5	TRBV21-1	ASSNTDTQETQY
TRBJ2-3	TRBV4-2	ASSQDLSLASTDTQY
TRBJ2-3	TRBV27	ASSLRRGSSDTDTQY
TRBJ2-3	TRBV4-3	ASSPGQGGADTQY
TRBJ2-1	TRBV7-9	ASSLGQAGPNEQF
TRBJ2-6	TRBV25-1	ASSFDRARSGANVLT
TRBJ2-5	TRBV10-3	AISEGGLAGQETQY
TRBJ2-1	TRBV19	ASSRDSYYNEQF
TRBJ2-3	TRBV5-1	ASSPRINTDTQY
TRBJ2-5	TRBV4-3	ASSQGTVETQY
TRBJ2-4	TRBV10-1	ASSESGLAIQY
TRBJ2-7	TRBV6-2/TRBV6-3	ASSLGLAGGSYEQY
TRBJ2-5	TRBV11-2	ASSLDLDRGQETQY
TRBJ2-7	TRBV30	AWSVLERQYEQY
TRBJ1-2	TRBV28	ASSPPGRQAHGYT
TRBJ2-1	TRBV7-9	ASSILAGYNEQF
TRBJ2-3	TRBV29-1	GTSGRDTQY
TRBJ1-1	TRBV19	ASNGPLRGGYWNTEAF